The 20 T cell receptor beta chains reported below all come from one sample, sequenced in a study of tissue T cells after allogeneic stem cell transplantation. Measured with immunoSEQ multiplex PCR; TCRdb has only the in-frame clones, and not every one. The sample yields thousands of clones, roughly 50% seen once. Time point: mouse harvest day 14 after allogeneic transplant. The graft held 10^6 splenic CD5+ T cells and 10^7 T-cell-depleted bone marrow cells. The sequenced sample was lymph node tissue. The receptors stem from a female BALB/c mouse given C57BL/6 T cells with graft-versus-host disease after an allogeneic hematopoietic cell transplant.

As for this clone: Mouse names are used for the genes. Read data end 1 residue before the CDR3 end; the end is taken from the germline J gene. The rearrangement links TRBV26 to TRBJ2-4; TRBD1 matches 9 bases. Trimming at V came to 6 bases and at J to 5 bases, leaving 6 bases not matched to a gene. Germline lookup yields CDR1 KGHPV and CDR2 FQNQEV (reference sequence). The CDR3 is 14 amino acids. CDR3: CASRPGTGPNTLYF. The DNA read from the CDR3 is TGTGCCAGCAGGCCCGGGACAGGGCCAAACACCTTGTAC. The full variable domain, in which reference TRBV26 and TRBJ2-4 provide the parts outside the CDR3, is NSKVIQTPRYLVKGQGQKAKMRCIPEKGHPVVFWYQQNKNNEFKFLINFQNQEVLQQIDMTEKRFSAECPSNSPCSLEIQSSEAGDSALYLCASRPGTGPNTLYFGAGTRLSVL.

Of note for this clone: The gene names given are mouse names. The read gets to within 1 residue of the CDR3 end, and the germline J gene fills in the rest. This rearrangement joins TRBV13-2 to TRBJ2-5; no reliable D call. This CDR3 is 13 amino acids long. The ends were cut back, 2 bases at V and 0 bases at J, with 4 bases in the middle. The germline V gene has CDR1 NNHNN and CDR2 SYGAGS (reference sequence). CDR3 DNA, as far as it was read: TGTGCCAGCGGTGACCAAAACCAAGACACCCAGTAC. It codes for CASGDQNQDTQY. The complete CDR3 protein is CASGDQNQDTQYF.

To note about this clone: The genes and germline here are from mouse. The missing CDR3 end, 1 residue past where the read stops, is filled in from the germline J gene. The rearrangement links TRBV19 to TRBJ1-1; 8 positions match TRBD1. Germline V lookup: CDR1 FNHDT, CDR2 SITEND (reference sequence). The junction had 2 bases not matched to a gene; V was cut back by 0 bases and J by 4 bases. The CDR3 sequence is 14 residues long. The covered CDR3 bases are TGTGCCAGCAGTATAGGGACAGGGCCCACAGAAGTCTTC. It codes for CASSIGTGPTEVF. The whole CDR3 protein is CASSIGTGPTEVFF. Filled out from reference TRBV19 and TRBJ1-1, the complete variable domain reads GGIITQTPKFLIGQEGQKLTLKCQQNFNHDTMYWYRQDSGKGLRLIYYSITENDLQKGDLSEGYDASREKKSSFSLTVTSAQKNEMAVFLCASSIGTGPTEVFFGKGTRLTVV.

Comment on this clone: A much larger clone differs by one base, so this may be a read error. Gene labels here are mouse ones. The CDR3 bases that were read are TGTGCCAGCAGCTCAACAAACTCCGACTACACC. This gives the protein CASSSTNSDYT. The entire CDR3 protein reads CASSSTNSDYTF. The rearrangement uses TRBV3 and TRBJ1-2; D gene uncertain. The CDR3 end is not reached by the read, which stops 1 residue before it; the germline J gene fills it in. V was cut by 4 bases and J by 0 bases, with 3 bases left in between. There are 12 residues in the CDR3. Germline V gene lookup returns CDR1 SNHLY and CDR2 FYNGKV (reference sequence).

This clone is categorized as medium-sized (0.01 to 0.1%). Each gene name is a mouse one. The CDR3 end is not reached by the read, which stops 1 residue before it; the germline J gene fills it in. The V and J genes are TRBV26 and TRBJ1-4, with D maybe TRBD1 (5 bases). The CDR3 has 15 residues. V dropped 2 bases and J dropped 2 bases, with 9 bases sitting between them. CDR1 is KGHPV and CDR2 is FQNQEV in the germline V gene (reference sequence). CDR3 residues: CASSLTGYSNERLFF. The part of the CDR3 DNA that was read is TGTGCCAGCAGTCTGACAGGTTACTCCAACGAAAGATTATTT. Together with reference TRBV26 and TRBJ1-4, the CDR3 gives the full variable domain: NSKVIQTPRYLVKGQGQKAKMRCIPEKGHPVVFWYQQNKNNEFKFLINFQNQEVLQQIDMTEKRFSAECPSNSPCSLEIQSSEAGDSALYLCASSLTGYSNERLFFGHGTKLSVL.

About this clone itself: The genes and germline here are from mouse. The missing CDR3 end, 1 residue past where the read stops, is filled in from the germline J gene. Other DNA sequences in this specimen translate into the identical CDR3. This chain uses TRBV26 with TRBJ2-4; D is undetermined. Germline V lookup: CDR1 KGHPV, CDR2 FQNQEV (reference sequence). Between the trimmed V and J ends, which lost 3 bases and 0 bases, there was a span of 4 bases. This CDR3 is 13 amino acids long. The CDR3 here is CASSLDSQNTLYF. CDR3 bases read: TGTGCCAGCAGTCTCGACAGTCAAAACACCTTGTAC.

As for this clone: Genes and germline come from the mouse. Sequencing ends 1 residue short of the CDR3 end; the germline J gene provides the rest. The chain employs TRBV12-1 and TRBJ1-2; the D is unclear. The CDR3 sequence is 14 residues long. Looked up from germline, CDR1 is SGHSN and CDR2 is HYEKVE. V gave up 4 bases and J gave up 0 bases, with 11 bases separating them. The DNA read from the CDR3 is TGTGCCAGCTCCCTCCTCACAGCAAACTCCGACTACACC. Its translation is CASSLLTANSDYT. The whole CDR3 sequence is CASSLLTANSDYTF.

Points on this clone: Gene names and germline match the mouse. The read terminates 1 residue before the CDR3 end, so the remaining end is supplied by the germline J gene. J is TRBJ2-7 and V is TRBV5, with 8 bases identical to TRBD2. CDR1 is LGHNA, CDR2 YNLKQL, per germline (reference sequence). The CDR3 length is 14 residues. V was clipped by 0 bases and J by 3 bases; unmatched bases: 1. The sequenced CDR3 bases are TGTGCCAGCAGCCAAGACTGGGGGGTCTATGAACAGTAC. Protein product: CASSQDWGVYEQY. The complete CDR3 reads CASSQDWGVYEQYF.

To note about this clone: All gene names here are mouse names. The missing CDR3 end, 1 residue past where the read stops, is filled in from the germline J gene. V and J are TRBV3 and TRBJ2-3; 12 bases are shared with TRBD2. V dropped 5 bases and J dropped 3; count of bases not matched to a gene: 6. From germline, CDR1 is SNHLY and CDR2 FYNGKV (reference sequence). The CDR3 spans 16 residues. The sequenced part of the CDR3 DNA is TGTGCCAGCAGCCCAGCGGGGACTGGGGGGGCAGAAACGCTGTAT. Translation gives CASSPAGTGGAETLY. The whole CDR3 region reads CASSPAGTGGAETLYF.

This clone has only a few counts. Genes here carry mouse names. CDR3: CTCSARDSGNTLYF. Incomplete CDR3 DNA: TGCACCTGCAGTGCAAGGGATTCTGGAAATACGCTCTAT. The chain carries TRBV1 and TRBJ1-3; D remains unclear. The read ends 1 residue shy of where the CDR3 ends; the end is completed using the germline J gene. Trimming stripped 2 bases from V and 0 bases from J, with 5 bases between. Germline-derived CDR1 and CDR2 are NSQYPW and LRSPGD (reference sequence). The CDR3 has 14 amino acids.

Comment on this clone: Gene names follow the mouse nomenclature. Read sequence stops 1 residue before the CDR3 end, and the germline J gene provides the missing end. The rearrangement uses TRBV17 and TRBJ2-3; the D gene is possibly TRBD1 (6 bases). Between the trimmed V and J ends, which lost 3 bases and 3 bases, there was a span of 7 bases. This CDR3 spans 13 amino acids. The V gene's germline CDR1 is MNHDT and CDR2 YYDKIL. The sequenced CDR3 bases are TGTGCTAGCAGTAGCCAGGGGGCAGAAACGCTGTAT. The encoded protein is CASSSQGAETLY. The whole CDR3 sequence is CASSSQGAETLYF.

This clone was picked up one time. Genes and germline come from the mouse. Read data end 1 residue before the CDR3 end; the end is taken from the germline J gene. The V and J genes are TRBV12-2 and TRBJ2-5; weak D call: TRBD1 (6 bases). The CDR3 is 13 amino acids. Trimming stripped 4 bases from V and 6 bases from J, with 13 bases between. Germline V gene lookup returns CDR1 SGHLS and CDR2 HYDKME. CDR3 residues: CASSPQGGDTQYF. The sequenced CDR3 bases are TGTGCCAGCTCCCCACAGGGCGGTGACACCCAGTAC. The full variable domain, rest sourced from reference TRBV12-2 and TRBJ2-5, is NSGVVQSPRYIIKGKGERSILKCIPISGHLSVAWYQQTQGQELKFFIQHYDKMERDKGNLPSRFSVQQFDDYHSEMNMSALELEDSAVYFCASSPQGGDTQYFGPGTRLLVL.

About this clone itself: Genes and germline come from the mouse. The CDR3 end lies 1 residue beyond the end of the read and is filled in from the germline J gene. V and J are TRBV23 and TRBJ2-3; the table's D gene call, TRBD1, was not cross checked with the DNA. Germline lookup yields CDR1 KGHTA and CDR2 FQNQQP. CDR3 size: 14 residues. The CDR3 reads CSSSQHSSAETLYF. CDR3 bases read: TGCTCCAGCAGTCAGCACAGTAGTGCAGAAACGCTGTAT.

With regard to this clone: Here the gene names and germline are mouse. The CDR3 goes on 1 residue after the read ends, and that part is filled in from the germline J gene. The chain couples TRBV3 to TRBJ2-4; D is uncertain. The V and J ends lost 5 bases and 0 bases respectively, with 3 bases between them. Germline V gives CDR1 SNHLY, CDR2 FYNGKV (reference sequence). This CDR3 comprises 12 residues. CDR3 bases read: TGTGCCAGCAGCACTAGTCAAAACACCTTGTAC. Encoded protein: CASSTSQNTLY. The complete CDR3 sequence is CASSTSQNTLYF.

Only a few counts were recorded for this clone. Mouse names are used for the genes. CDR3 DNA, as far as it was read: TGTGCCAGCGGTGATTATGGGAGTCAAAACACCTTGTAC. Encoded protein: CASGDYGSQNTLY. The CDR3 in full is CASGDYGSQNTLYF. The V gene is TRBV13-2, the J gene TRBJ2-4; D not resolved. The read terminates 1 residue ahead of where the CDR3 ends, so the germline J gene completes it. Germline V lookup: CDR1 NNHNN, CDR2 SYGAGS (reference sequence). Trimming left V 1 base short and J 0 bases short, with 6 bases between. This CDR3 has 14 residues.

For this clone: The genes are named according to mouse. The read terminates 1 residue before the CDR3 end, so the remaining end is supplied by the germline J gene. The chain employs TRBV2 and TRBJ2-5, with D perhaps matching TRBD1 (5 bases). Germline-derived CDR1 and CDR2 are LGHNA and YSYQKL. V lost 0 bases and J 5 bases, leaving 12 bases between the germline ends. This CDR3 has 15 residues. The covered CDR3 bases are TGTGCCAGCAGCCAAGATGGGCAGGGAAGAGACACCCAGTAC. Translation gives CASSQDGQGRDTQY. The CDR3 reads in full as CASSQDGQGRDTQYF.

This clone showed up just a few times. Germline and genes: mouse. The read gets to within 1 residue of the CDR3 end, and the germline J gene fills in the rest. V gene TRBV13-1 combines with J gene TRBJ2-3, with TRBD2 matching over 8 bases. This CDR3 contains 14 residues. Germline V gene sequence: CDR1 NSHNY, CDR2 SYGAGN. J lost 0 bases, V lost 3 bases, and 0 bases had no gene match. CDR3 loop: CASSGLGSAETLYF. The sequenced part of the CDR3 DNA is TGTGCCAGCAGTGGACTGGGGAGTGCAGAAACGCTGTAT.

For this clone: Gene names are mouse gene names. The CDR3 goes on 1 residue after the read ends, and that part is filled in from the germline J gene. The V gene is TRBV3, the J gene TRBJ2-5; 9 bases are shared with TRBD1. Germline V lookup: CDR1 SNHLY, CDR2 FYNGKV (reference sequence). J was trimmed by 5 bases and V by 4 bases; bases with no gene match: 1. This CDR3 has 13 residues. The chain's CDR3 is CASSYRGRDTQYF. The covered CDR3 bases are TGTGCCAGCAGCTACAGGGGGCGAGACACCCAGTAC.

Comment on this clone: The gene names here belong to mouse. From the germline J gene comes the end of the CDR3, since the read stops 1 residue before it. The chain employs TRBV13-3 and TRBJ2-1; 9 positions match TRBD1. The ends lost 2 bases at V and 7 bases at J; junction bases unmatched: 4. Germline lookup yields CDR1 NNHDY and CDR2 SYVADS. The CDR3 is made up of 14 amino acids. CDR3 sequence: CASSERDRVAEQFF. The DNA read from the CDR3 is TGTGCCAGCAGTGAAAGGGACAGGGTCGCTGAGCAGTTC.

This clone was counted a single time. Germline and genes here are mouse. The read is 1 residue too short to cover the CDR3 end, so that end is filled in from the germline J gene. The V and J genes are TRBV3 and TRBJ2-3, with TRBD2 matching over 13 bases. Germline V gives CDR1 SNHLY, CDR2 FYNGKV (reference sequence). J lost 1 base, V lost 5 bases, and 0 bases had no gene match. This CDR3 has 15 residues. The sequenced CDR3 bases are TGTGCCAGCAGCGGGACTGGGGGGGGTGCAGAAACGCTGTAT. This codes for CASSGTGGGAETLY. The whole CDR3 protein is CASSGTGGGAETLYF.